The rows below give T cell receptor beta chains drawn from one sample of a study of long-term antiretroviral therapy in people with HIV. The assay was immunoSEQ multiplex PCR, and TCRdb's table has in-frame clones only and misses some. This sample yields about 40,000 clones, of which about 85% are seen a single time; 5.5% to 6.5% belongs to the top ten. The material sequenced was unsorted PBMCs, taken 3.1 years after starting antiretroviral therapy. These receptors came from a woman in her fifties or sixties with HIV. The CDR3 runs from the conserved cysteine through the conserved F or W. Fields, in order: J gene, V gene, D gene, clone size, CDR3 DNA, CDR3 protein. A D gene is named only where the DNA matches it firmly. Not all rows give a size; the values are once, few, many and, for expanded clones, a class.

j_call: TRBJ2-2; v_call: TRBV11-2; d_call: NA; clone_size: NA; cdr3_nt: TGTGCCAGCAGCTTAGATGGTCACATGAACACCGGGGAGCTGTTTTTT; cdr3_aa: CASSLDGHMNTGELFF
j_call: TRBJ2-3; v_call: TRBV5-5; d_call: NA; clone_size: NA; cdr3_nt: TGTGCCAGCAGCTTTCAGGGCACAGATACGCAGTATTTT; cdr3_aa: CASSFQGTDTQYF
j_call: TRBJ2-1; v_call: TRBV2; d_call: NA; clone_size: NA; cdr3_nt: TGTGCCAGCAGTGTGAGTCCTGAGCAGTTCTTC; cdr3_aa: CASSVSPEQFF
j_call: TRBJ2-2; v_call: TRBV7-9; d_call: TRBD2; clone_size: NA; cdr3_nt: TGTGCCAGCAGCTCTTGGGGTAGCGGGGGCGCGAACACCGGGGAGCTGTTTTTT; cdr3_aa: CASSSWGSGGANTGELFF
j_call: TRBJ1-5; v_call: TRBV5-1; d_call: TRBD1; clone_size: once; cdr3_nt: TGCGCCAGCAGCTTAGGCGGAACAGGGGGCAGCCAGCCCCAGCATTTT; cdr3_aa: CASSLGGTGGSQPQHF
j_call: TRBJ1-5; v_call: TRBV5-8; d_call: TRBD1; clone_size: NA; cdr3_nt: TGTGCCAGCAGCTTGCCGACAGGGGTCGGCAATCAGCCCCAGCATTTT; cdr3_aa: CASSLPTGVGNQPQHF
j_call: TRBJ1-4; v_call: TRBV2; d_call: NA; clone_size: NA; cdr3_nt: TGTGCCAGCAGTGCTGAGGATGAAAAACTGTTTTTT; cdr3_aa: CASSAEDEKLFF
j_call: TRBJ1-3; v_call: TRBV5-4; d_call: NA; clone_size: NA; cdr3_nt: TGTGCCAGCAGCCTACAGGGTTCTGGAAACACCATATATTTT; cdr3_aa: CASSLQGSGNTIYF
j_call: TRBJ1-1; v_call: TRBV19; d_call: TRBD1; clone_size: NA; cdr3_nt: TGTGCCAGTAGAAAATCCGGGACAGAATACACTGAAGCTTTCTTT; cdr3_aa: CASRKSGTEYTEAFF
j_call: TRBJ1-2; v_call: TRBV2; d_call: TRBD1; clone_size: NA; cdr3_nt: TGTGCCAGCAGCCAAACAGGGGGAGGATATGGCTACACCTTC; cdr3_aa: CASSQTGGGYGYTF
j_call: TRBJ2-1; v_call: TRBV7-6; d_call: NA; clone_size: NA; cdr3_nt: TGTGCCAGCAGCTTACTGCTCCTCCCTTACAATGAGCAGTTCTTC; cdr3_aa: CASSLLLLPYNEQFF
j_call: TRBJ2-1; v_call: TRBV19; d_call: TRBD2; clone_size: NA; cdr3_nt: TGTGCCAGTAGTCCCGGGTGGGGAGCGGGGGCCTACAATGAGCAGTTCTTC; cdr3_aa: CASSPGWGAGAYNEQFF
j_call: TRBJ1-2; v_call: TRBV7-3; d_call: NA; clone_size: few; cdr3_nt: TGTGCCAGCAGCCCCATCGCAGGGAAAGGGGTTGGCTACACCTTC; cdr3_aa: CASSPIAGKGVGYTF
j_call: TRBJ1-3; v_call: TRBV11-2; d_call: NA; clone_size: NA; cdr3_nt: TGTGCCAGCAGCACGAGACTGGACGCTGGAAACACCATATATTTT; cdr3_aa: CASSTRLDAGNTIYF
j_call: TRBJ1-1; v_call: TRBV19; d_call: NA; clone_size: NA; cdr3_nt: TGTGCCAGTAGTATAGTTCCCTGGACGAACACTGAAGCTTTCTTT; cdr3_aa: CASSIVPWTNTEAFF
j_call: TRBJ2-2; v_call: TRBV5-4; d_call: NA; clone_size: NA; cdr3_nt: TGTGCCAGCAGCTTGCTGACAGATACCGGGGAGCTGTTTTTT; cdr3_aa: CASSLLTDTGELFF
j_call: TRBJ2-1; v_call: TRBV11-3; d_call: NA; clone_size: NA; cdr3_nt: TGTGCCAGCAGCTTAGGCAGTGTCAATGAGCAGTTCTTC; cdr3_aa: CASSLGSVNEQFF
j_call: TRBJ1-6; v_call: TRBV11-2; d_call: NA; clone_size: few; cdr3_nt: TGTGCCAGCAGCTTAGGGCAGGTCAATAATTCACCCCTCCACTTT; cdr3_aa: CASSLGQVNNSPLHF
j_call: TRBJ1-2; v_call: TRBV5-1; d_call: NA; clone_size: NA; cdr3_nt: TGCGCCAGCAGCTTGTACCCGGCGGATGGCTACACCTTC; cdr3_aa: CASSLYPADGYTF
j_call: TRBJ2-1; v_call: TRBV27; d_call: TRBD2; clone_size: once; cdr3_nt: TGTGCCAGCAAACTAGCGGGGGGGCCCCAGTTCTTC; cdr3_aa: CASKLAGGPQFF
j_call: TRBJ1-4; v_call: TRBV18; d_call: NA; clone_size: NA; cdr3_nt: TGTGCCAGCTCACCAGGAGTCAGCTCAACTAATGAAAAACTGTTTTTT; cdr3_aa: CASSPGVSSTNEKLFF
j_call: TRBJ2-3; v_call: TRBV11-2; d_call: TRBD1; clone_size: NA; cdr3_nt: TGTGCCAGCAGCTTAACTAAAGACAGGGTTACGCAGTATTTT; cdr3_aa: CASSLTKDRVTQYF
j_call: TRBJ2-7; v_call: TRBV23-1; d_call: TRBD2; clone_size: once; cdr3_nt: TGCGCCAGCAGTCAAAACTGGACTAGCGGGGCAGCCTACGAGCAGTACTTC; cdr3_aa: CASSQNWTSGAAYEQYF
j_call: TRBJ2-5; v_call: TRBV5-1; d_call: TRBD2; clone_size: NA; cdr3_nt: TGCGCCAGCAGCTTGGATACTAGCGGGGCGGATCAAGAGACCCAGTACTTC; cdr3_aa: CASSLDTSGADQETQYF
j_call: TRBJ1-4; v_call: TRBV7-9; d_call: NA; clone_size: NA; cdr3_nt: TGTGCCAGCAGCTTAGAAGGGGGAGGGGAAAAACTGTTTTTT; cdr3_aa: CASSLEGGGEKLFF
j_call: TRBJ2-1; v_call: TRBV5-1; d_call: NA; clone_size: NA; cdr3_nt: TGCGCCAGCAGCTTGAAATTAGGGGAAAGCTCCTACAATGAGCAGTTCTTC; cdr3_aa: CASSLKLGESSYNEQFF